This T cell receptor (beta chain) was identified during a study of regulatory T cells in long-lasting Graves disease. This clonotype was picked up a small number of times. CDR3 regions were amplified by Arm-PCR using iRepertoire HTBI primers to build TCR beta libraries. TCRdb passed the multiplex PCR reads through MiXCR, listing each CDR3 protein once. The data contain about 440,000 distinct CDR3 sequences, more than 13% of them seen just once; the ten biggest clones take up around 15%. Time point described: newly diagnosed GD, antithyroid drugs for less than 3 months. PBMC-extracted RNA yielded the TCR library. V lost 1 base, J lost 8 bases, and 21 bases stayed unmatched. The length of the CDR3 is 20 residues. Germline values: CDR1 LGHNA, CDR2 YNFKEQ. These data also formed part of another study, on T cells in Graves' hyperthyroidism and ophthalmopathy.

This sequence was found in a woman aged 25 to 39 with Graves disease. Sequencing was performed on peripheral blood mononuclear cells (PBMCs), taken at new diagnosis, from a patient treated with antithyroid drugs. This chain uses TRBV4-2 with TRBJ2-1; 9 positions agree with TRBD2. The CDR3 loop reads CASSQVGGDSGSRRSYEQFF. Written as DNA, the CDR3 is TGTGCCAGCAGCCAAGTTGGGGGGGATAGCGGGAGTAGACGTTCGTATGAGCAGTTCTTC.